This T cell receptor (beta chain) stems from a study of shared clonotypes between healthy human individuals. Study results and limitations: The study generally estimated greater richness for naive than memory subsets.

Over several immunoSEQ plates, each subset's genomic DNA was distributed in even portions. Measured with immunoSEQ multiplex PCR; TCRdb has only the in-frame clones, and not every one. The sample records roughly 2.2 million clones, approximately 90% being singletons. Of note for this clone: The antigen remains unidentified.

CD4+ cells underwent separation, giving CD45RA+ naive and CD45RA-negative memory subsets. Germline lookup yields CDR1 SGHDN and CDR2 FVKESK. The CDR3 has 15 amino acids. Unmatched junction bases numbered 13, after V lost 4 bases and J lost 7 bases. The sample was naive CD4+ T cells from PBMCs. The subset: CD45RA+ positively selected. The gene calls are TRBV14 and TRBJ2-7; 7 positions match TRBD2. This TCR came from a man aged 18 to 29 in good health. Some clones in this sample may be carry-over from other donors' samples. The CDR3 nucleotides read TGTGCCAGCAGCCTCGTACGAGGGAGGGCAGGGGAGCAGTACTTC. It specifies CASSLVRGRAGEQYF.